This TCR beta chain was captured in a study of T cells in Graves' hyperthyroidism and ophthalmopathy. This clonotype came up many times. There were TCR beta CDR3 regions amplified from RNA transcripts. HTBI primers drove first-round RT-PCR of the TCR CDR3. TCRdb used MiXCR to reprocess the multiplex PCR reads, holding one entry per CDR3 protein. The sample has over 500,000 distinct CDR3 sequences, 13% to 15% seen once; the top ten hold 14%. The V gene lost 1 base and the J gene lost 7 bases, with 7 bases spanning the gap. Germline CDR1 reads LGHDT; CDR2 reads YNNKEL (reference sequence). The CDR3 sequence is 13 residues long. The PBMCs were taken from roughly 10 ml of fresh peripheral blood.

Sequenced: blood. The source of this sequence is a woman aged 40 to 50 with Graves' hyperthyroidism. The chain employs TRBV3-1 and TRBJ2-2; D gene unclear. The CDR3 spells CASSQAGVGELFF. CDR3 in DNA: TGTGCCAGCAGCCAAGCGGGTGTCGGGGAGCTGTTTTTT.